This T cell receptor (beta chain) comes out of a study of blood T cells in healthy people across ages (dated by TCRdb to 2015 to 2017). Regarding the research as a whole: In model experiments, template switching captured about one uniquely barcoded TCR beta cDNA molecule for every two T cells. To track age-related changes in TCR beta repertoire diversity, the study relied on deep sequencing normalized with unique cDNA molecular identifiers. Two additional independent replicas of 1 million unique cDNA reads from the same blood draw were analyzed for two donors (one aged 18 to 30 and one aged 80 or older). The donors were split into four age groups: young (average around 15 years), middle-aged (around 37), aged (about 56) and long-lived (over 75). Results the study describes overall, beyond this receptor: Estimates of total diversity based on one million sequenced T cells were regarded as lower bounds and as underestimates. As age increased, observed TCR beta diversity per million T cells dropped in a roughly linear way, and a significant reduction was already evident by age 40. There was a strong correlation between observed TCR beta diversity and the percentage of naive T cells measured by flow cytometry. Because donor CMV infection status was unknown, age-related changes in expanded clonotypes were potentially confounded. Compared with the aged group, the long-lived group had more naive CD4+ T cells, fewer expanded clones and increased TCR diversity, a pattern suggesting age selection. Since profiling was done on bulk unsorted PBMCs, naive and antigen-experienced compartments could not be conclusively compared.

The method was 5' RACE. The sequencer listed for this sample is Illumina HiSeq 2500. A second PCR of roughly 7 to 11 cycles was run with a J-beta primer mix and a sample-barcoded 5' primer. A template-switch 5' adaptor carrying 12 random nucleotides introduced a unique molecular identifier onto each TCR beta cDNA molecule. At least 3 million CDR3-containing paired-end reads were obtained from each sample. First-strand cDNA synthesis was performed from all RNA using the Mint cDNA synthesis kit, with priming by a TRBC-specific oligonucleotide. After uracil-DNA glycosylase treatment, a first 18-cycle PCR used universal primers M1SS and BC2_uni_R on all cDNA. From the authors' description of their analysis: For normalization, 1 million high-quality reads, each with a distinct molecular identifier, were randomly selected from each sample. Reads sharing molecular identifiers were discarded rather than binned into consensus sequences. CDR3 identification, clonotype clustering and error correction used MiTCR with a Q25 quality threshold and the strictest error-elimination algorithm. A nonparametric unseen species model with Euler transformation was used to estimate lower-bound total TCR beta diversity. The public reads were quality trimmed at Q25 with fastp and then assembled into clones with MiXCR by TCRdb, keeping productive beta chains. When rows share a CDR3 protein, they turn into one entry using the most common DNA and genes. For this entry, the V and J calls and clone size follow TCRdb and not the study's own pipeline. In all, the sample holds 760,000 or so distinct CDR3 sequences, and around a quarter of those were seen once. More than 7.5% of the sample lies in the top ten.

The cysteine opens and the phenylalanine closes a CDR3 of 15 amino acids. Kept here is only the CDR3 DNA, which spans 45 bases and is read in frame from base 1. As encoded in the germline V gene (reference sequence), CDR1 is DFQATT while CDR2 is SNEGSKA. Trimming removed 3 bases from V and 4 bases from J; the gene matches leave 7 bases unexplained. About this clonotype itself: Its antigen remains undetermined. Base qualities are not at hand, and no much larger clone is one base apart.

Donors were a few dozen systemically healthy Caucasian individuals from Russia aged 6 to 90 years. About 10 milliliters of peripheral blood were collected from each donor into EDTA-treated Vacutainer tubes. Ficoll-Paque density-gradient centrifugation was used to isolate PBMCs, with at least 6.5 million per sample. Total RNA, at least 5 micrograms per sample, was extracted from PBMCs with Trizol reagent. For every donor, an aliquot of PBMCs went through flow cytometry to measure the percentages of naive CD45RAhigh/CD27high T cells. These data are also associated with another study on T cells of mothers and their children. The second paper further reports: Nine systemically healthy Caucasian individuals served as donors, namely three mothers together with their six children. cDNA synthesis used all of the extracted RNA, with around 1.6 ug of RNA in each 15 ul reaction. Sample barcodes and 2-4 random nucleotides were added via the M1S primer in the second PCR. More than 9 million TCR beta CDR3 reads were obtained from each mother, and about 3 million reads were obtained from each child. Thymic selection shapes the output of TCR recombination in a similar way in related and unrelated pairs, and inherited differences have a minor effect. Normalized repertoire overlap was always found to be slightly, but never significantly, higher in related mother-child pairs than in unrelated mother-child pairs. No persistent microchimeric T cell clones were detected, at a sensitivity of around 97 clones per million clonotypes. In the study, deep NGS was used to compare the TCR beta repertoires of mothers and children, and features distinguishing related mother-child pairs from unrelated individuals were sought. Mothers averaged about 40 +/- 4 years of age and children averaged approximately 12 +/- 4 years. After adapters were ligated using NEBNext reagents, the libraries underwent 100+100 nt paired-end sequencing on an Illumina HiSeq 2000. To prevent cross-contamination, the mother and child libraries were prepared a month apart and were sequenced in separate runs. Between about 500,000 and 2,100,000 distinct TCR beta clonotypes were identified per donor. Naive TCR beta clonotypes were estimated from low-frequency clonotypes matched to each donor's FACS-determined naive share, without sorting.

The V and J genes are TRBV20-1 and TRBJ2-5; 11 bases in the middle match TRBD2. The source of this sequence is a boy between 10 and 17 years old in good health. The specimen was blood. The DNA sequence follows: TGCAGTGCTAGTGTTAGCGGGGGGGAGGGAGAGACCCAGTACTTC. Its protein product is CSASVSGGEGETQYF.